Below, 23 T cell receptor beta chains from the same sample are listed, as sequenced in a study of blood T cell repertoires in COVID-19. The protocol was immunoSEQ multiplex PCR, while the TCRdb copy is restricted to in-frame clones and leaves out a portion. The table shows roughly 300,000 clones, with approximately 92% occurring only once. Sequenced: PBMCs or T cells enriched from blood (not recorded which). These receptors originate from a woman aged 30 to 39 who had recovered from COVID-19.

The chain couples TRBV28 to TRBJ1-5; D may be TRBD1 (5 bases). From germline, CDR1 is MDHEN and CDR2 SYDVKM. The CDR3 runs to 15 residues. Trimming shortened V by 5 bases and J by 0 bases, and 11 bases separated the two germline ends. CDR3 residues: CASSRGGYSNQPQHF. The CDR3 DNA is TGTGCCAGCAGTAGGGGTGGGTATAGCAATCAGCCCCAGCATTTT.

The chain is built from TRBV3-1 (or the pseudogene TRBV3-2) and TRBJ2-7; 7 nucleotides match TRBD2. The CDR3 sequence is 15 residues long. CDR1 and CDR2 from the germline V gene are LGHDT and YNNKEL (reference sequence). V lost 1 base to trimming and J lost 0 bases; unmatched junction nucleotides: 3. The CDR3 DNA reads as TGTGCCAGCAGCCAAGGGAGGACTAGCTCCTACGAGCAGTACTTC. Translated: CASSQGRTSSYEQYF.

This clone occurred once. The rearrangement links TRBV19 to TRBJ2-7; D perhaps matches TRBD1 (6 bases). V was cut by 3 bases and J by 0 bases, with 12 bases left in between. This CDR3 region has 15 residues. Germline CDR1 reads LNHDA; CDR2 reads SQIVND (reference sequence). CDR3 sequence: CASSMGAGDSYEQYF. The CDR3 DNA reads TGTGCCAGTAGTATGGGGGCAGGGGACTCCTACGAGCAGTACTTC.

The chain joins TRBV6-2 or TRBV6-3 to TRBJ2-7, with D possibly matching TRBD1 (6 bases). Germline CDR1 MNHEY, CDR2 SVGEGT. CDR3 length: 14 residues. V lost 4 bases and J lost 1, with 11 bases in between. CDR3 sequence (DNA): TGTGCCAGCAGTTCGGGCAGGGGATCCTACGAGCAGTACTTC. The encoded protein is CASSSGRGSYEQYF.

The chain recombines TRBV4-3 with TRBJ1-2; TRBD1 matches 8 bases. V lost 3 bases to trimming and J lost 7 bases; unmatched junction nucleotides: 7. The germline V gene encodes CDR1 LGHNA and CDR2 YSLEER. CDR3 size: 14 residues. The CDR3 loop reads CASSQDRAASGYTF. CDR3 DNA: TGCGCCAGCAGCCAGGACAGGGCGGCGTCTGGCTACACCTTC.

CDR3 sequence: CASSVGTVEPFF. The CDR3 coding sequence is TGTGCCAGCAGCGTCGGGACAGTCGAACCTTTCTTT. The genes are TRBV9 and TRBJ1-1; 7 bases map to TRBD1. Germline CDR1 and CDR2: SGDLS and YYNGEE. V shed 2 bases and J 12 bases; nucleotides not matched to a gene: 7. The CDR3 spans 12 residues.

This sequence joins TRBV23-1 and TRBJ2-3; 10 positions agree with TRBD1. TRBV23-1 is given ORF status, its function remaining uncertain. The CDR3 is made up of 17 amino acids. The ends lost 0 bases at V and 2 bases at J; junction bases unmatched: 5. The DNA of the CDR3 is TGCGCCAGCAGTCAATCGGATGGGACAGGGGCCACAGATACGCAGTATTTT. Translating gives CASSQSDGTGATDTQYF.

J is TRBJ2-7 and V is TRBV9, with 7 bases lining up with TRBD2. V lost 3 bases, J lost 5 bases, and 8 bases stayed unmatched. The CDR3 sequence is 14 residues long. Germline V gives CDR1 SGDLS, CDR2 YYNGEE. As DNA, the CDR3 is TGTGCCAGCAGCGCGGGACTAATAACAGACGAGCAGTACTTC. Translated: CASSAGLITDEQYF. Complete variable domain (other parts from reference TRBV9 and TRBJ2-7): DSGVTQTPKHLITATGQRVTLRCSPRSGDLSVYWYQQSLDQGLQFLIQYYNGEERAKGNILERFSAQQFPDLHSELNLSSLELGDSALYFCASSAGLITDEQYFGPGTRLTVT.

This chain joins TRBV11-2 and TRBJ2-3; D may be TRBD2 (5 bases). From germline, CDR1 is SGHAT and CDR2 FQNNGV. This CDR3 comprises 16 residues. V gave up 0 bases and J gave up 0 bases, with 10 bases separating them. The CDR3 sequence: CASSLDYGESTDTQYF. Written as DNA, the CDR3 is TGTGCCAGCAGCTTAGATTACGGGGAAAGCACAGATACGCAGTATTTT.

This chain joins TRBV29-1 and TRBJ1-1; 11 bases are a match to TRBD1. This CDR3 is 15 amino acids long. Germline trimming cut 1 base from V and 6 bases from J; bases unmatched to any gene: 7. Germline V lookup: CDR1 SQVTM, CDR2 ANQGSEA. CDR3 coding DNA: TGCAGCGTTGAAGGGGGACAGGGACAGGGGGCTGAAGCTTTCTTT. Translating gives CSVEGGQGQGAEAFF.

The V call is TRBV9, the J call TRBJ2-1, with 13 nucleotides matching TRBD2. Germline trimming cut 0 bases from V and 3 bases from J; bases unmatched to any gene: 6. Germline CDR1 and CDR2: SGDLS and YYNGEE. This CDR3 comprises 18 residues. Here the CDR3 DNA reads TGTGCCAGCAGCGTAGGGACGACTAGCGGGAGGTTCTACAATGAGCAGTTCTTC. Translated, it gives CASSVGTTSGRFYNEQFF. Full variable domain (rest looked up from reference TRBV9 and TRBJ2-1): DSGVTQTPKHLITATGQRVTLRCSPRSGDLSVYWYQQSLDQGLQFLIQYYNGEERAKGNILERFSAQQFPDLHSELNLSSLELGDSALYFCASSVGTTSGRFYNEQFFGPGTRLTVL.

The V gene is TRBV6-2 or TRBV6-3, the J gene TRBJ1-5; tentatively, D is TRBD1 (6 bases). Germline-derived CDR1 and CDR2 are MNHEY and SVGEGT. V was shortened by 5 bases and J by 0 bases, with 17 bases between the two germline ends. The CDR3 spans 17 residues. The CDR3 loop reads CASSQSRDIPSNQPQHF. In nucleotides, the CDR3 is TGTGCCAGCAGTCAGTCCCGGGACATTCCTAGCAATCAGCCCCAGCATTTT.

The V call is TRBV9, the J call TRBJ1-4, with 7 bases identical to TRBD1. Trimming took 3 bases from V and 6 from J; bases not matched to a gene: 8. CDR1 SGDLS and CDR2 YYNGEE come from the germline V gene. The CDR3 length is 15 residues. CDR3: CASSAAGGRDEKLFF. DNA of the CDR3: TGTGCCAGCAGCGCTGCAGGGGGGCGCGATGAAAAACTGTTTTTT.

Written as DNA, the CDR3 is TGTGCCAGCAGCTTGGTCACCGGACTAGCCTACGAGCAGTACTTC. Its protein is CASSLVTGLAYEQYF. The chain uses TRBV5-6 and TRBJ2-7; TRBD2 agrees at 7 bases. Germline CDR1 and CDR2: SGHDT and YYEEEE. The J segment lost 2 bases and the V segment lost 0 bases, leaving 5 bases of the junction unmatched. This CDR3 region has 15 residues.

This chain joins TRBV14 and TRBJ2-5; D is unresolved. The CDR3 extends over 13 amino acids. V was shortened by 0 bases and J by 7 bases, with 9 bases between the two germline ends. Germline V CDR1 and CDR2: SGHDN, FVKESK. CDR3 DNA: TGTGCCAGCAGCCAAGAATCTAGAGGGACCCAGTACTTC. This gives the protein CASSQESRGTQYF.

The chain uses TRBV12-3 or TRBV12-4 and TRBJ1-2; D gene unclear. The CDR3 extends over 12 amino acids. The ends were cut back, 3 bases at V and 8 bases at J, with 10 bases in the middle. In nucleotides, the CDR3 is TGTGCCAGCAGTTTCTCCCAGAGGGGCTACACCTTC. Translated, it gives CASSFSQRGYTF.

This chain joins TRBV7-9 and TRBJ2-1, with 9 nucleotides matching TRBD1. Germline V lookup: CDR1 SEHNR, CDR2 FQNEAQ (reference sequence). After removal of 5 bases from V and 4 bases from J, the junction contained 6 bases not matched to a gene. The CDR3 is made up of 15 amino acids. The CDR3 nucleotides are TGTGCCAGCAGCCCCGGGGACAGGGTATACAATGAGCAGTTCTTC. It yields the protein CASSPGDRVYNEQFF.

The chain combines TRBV7-2 with TRBJ1-1; the match to TRBD1 covers 10 bases. CDR3 length: 15 residues. CDR1 is SGHTA and CDR2 is FQGNSA in the germline V gene. J gave up 6 bases and V 5 bases, and 9 bases lay outside the gene matches. CDR3 bases: TGTGCCAGCAGCCTAATGACAGGGGGCATCGCTGAAGCTTTCTTT. It codes for CASSLMTGGIAEAFF.

The V and J genes are TRBV25-1 and TRBJ1-5, with 7 bases matching TRBD1. There are 14 residues in the CDR3. Trimming at V came to 5 bases and at J to 5 bases, leaving 6 bases not matched to a gene. Per germline, CDR1 MGHDK and CDR2 SYGVNS. CDR3 loop: CASSQTGMDQPQHF. DNA of the CDR3: TGTGCCAGCAGTCAGACAGGGATGGATCAGCCCCAGCATTTT. The entire variable domain, with the rest obtained from reference TRBV25-1 and TRBJ1-5, is as follows: EADIYQTPRYLVIGTGKKITLECSQTMGHDKMYWYQQDPGMELHLIHYSYGVNSTEKGDLSSESTVSRIRTEHFPLTLESARPSHTSQYLCASSQTGMDQPQHFGDGTRLSIL.

The chain uses TRBV19 and TRBJ1-3; 7 positions agree with TRBD1. CDR3 length: 15 residues. Germline V lookup: CDR1 LNHDA, CDR2 SQIVND (reference sequence). After removal of 0 bases from V and 2 bases from J, the junction contained 1 base not matched to a gene. The CDR3 region has the DNA TGTGCCAGTAGTATAGATGGGACAGCTGGAAACACCATATATTTT. Translated: CASSIDGTAGNTIYF.

The chain has TRBV3-1 (or the pseudogene TRBV3-2) and TRBJ2-3; 12 nucleotides agree with TRBD2. The junction had 7 bases not matched to a gene; V was cut back by 0 bases and J by 3 bases. The CDR3 contains 18 residues. The germline V gene has CDR1 LGHDT and CDR2 YNNKEL (reference sequence). The CDR3 reads CASSQDRTSGKETDTQYF. CDR3 nucleotide sequence: TGTGCCAGCAGCCAAGATCGGACTAGCGGGAAGGAGACAGATACGCAGTATTTT.

The genes are TRBV7-9 and TRBJ2-7, with D perhaps TRBD2 (6 bases). Trimming cost V 5 bases and J 6 bases, with 14 bases left between them. The CDR3 contains 13 residues. Germline V gene data show CDR1 as SEHNR and CDR2 as FQNEAQ (reference sequence). The CDR3 sequence is CASSPQGGGEQYF. The CDR3 region has the DNA TGTGCCAGCAGCCCCCAGGGAGGAGGCGAGCAGTACTTC.

This clone was detected many times. The chain employs TRBV7-9 and TRBJ1-2, with D possibly being TRBD1 (6 bases). The CDR3 has 13 residues. Per the germline V gene, CDR1 is SEHNR and CDR2 is FQNEAQ (reference sequence). The V gene lost 5 bases and the J gene lost 6 bases, with 13 bases spanning the gap. The CDR3 DNA reads TGTGCCAGCAGCGCCCGGACAGATCATGGCTACACCTTC. Amino acids: CASSARTDHGYTF.